A single sample is the source of the 23 T cell receptor beta chains below, sequenced in a study of blood T cell repertoires in COVID-19. The data were produced by immunoSEQ multiplex PCR, yet TCRdb's version contains in-frame clones alone and is incomplete. Of about 45,000 clones detected, nearly 90% appear once; the ten largest clones hold roughly 6.2%. The source material was peripheral blood. These receptors all come from a human donor in a cohort sampled during active COVID-19.

The chain carries TRBV27 and TRBJ1-5; 7 bases are shared with TRBD1. The V gene's germline CDR1 is MNHEY and CDR2 SMNVEV (reference sequence). The CDR3 has 14 amino acids. The ends lost 3 bases at V and 6 bases at J; junction bases unmatched: 5. CDR3 loop: CASSFGQGGQPQHF. CDR3 bases: TGTGCCAGCAGTTTCGGGCAGGGGGGTCAGCCCCAGCATTTT.

This sequence joins TRBV4-3 and TRBJ1-4; possible D gene TRBD1, 6 bases. CDR1 LGHNA and CDR2 YSLEER come from the germline V gene. The CDR3 consists of 17 residues. Trimming removed 4 bases from V and 2 bases from J, with 17 bases in between. Here the CDR3 DNA reads TGCGCCAGCAGCCCGGACAGTGGCGCAAACACTAATGAAAAACTGTTTTTT. As protein: CASSPDSGANTNEKLFF.

The rearrangement uses TRBV7-2 and TRBJ2-1; D possibly corresponds to TRBD2 (5 bases). CDR3 length: 13 residues. Germline V gene lookup returns CDR1 SGHTA and CDR2 FQGNSA. V lost 6 bases and J lost 0, with 6 bases in between. The CDR3: CASRGSSYNEQFF. CDR3 nucleotide sequence: TGTGCCAGCAGGGGGAGCTCCTACAATGAGCAGTTCTTC.

In this sample, this clone turned up once. The V call is TRBV7-2, the J call TRBJ2-7; D gene uncertain. The CDR3 runs to 14 residues. The V and J ends lost 0 bases and 0 bases respectively, with 6 bases between them. The germline V gene encodes CDR1 SGHTA and CDR2 FQGNSA. The CDR3 here is CASSLALRSYEQYF. Here the CDR3 DNA reads TGTGCCAGCAGCTTAGCGTTGCGCTCCTACGAGCAGTACTTC.

The chain employs TRBV6-6 and TRBJ2-7, with D tentatively TRBD2 (6 bases). This CDR3 has 15 residues. V was clipped by 2 bases and J by 4 bases, with 15 bases between them. Germline V gene sequence: CDR1 MNHNY, CDR2 SVGAGI (reference sequence). The CDR3 region has the DNA TGTGCCAGCAGTTACAGTTCGTGGGGGGAGTACGAGCAGTACTTC. This gives the protein CASSYSSWGEYEQYF.

The genes are TRBV24-1 and TRBJ2-3, with D perhaps TRBD2 (5 bases). V was clipped by 4 bases and J by 2 bases, with 12 bases between them. CDR1 is KGHDR and CDR2 is SFDVKD in the germline V gene. The CDR3 sequence is 15 residues long. CDR3 DNA sequence: TGTGCCACCAGTGACCGACTCCGGGACACAGATACGCAGTATTTT. As protein: CATSDRLRDTDTQYF.

The chain uses TRBV7-2 and TRBJ2-3; 11 bases are a match to TRBD2. Germline V CDR1 and CDR2: SGHTA, FQGNSA. The CDR3 spans 17 residues. After removal of 3 bases from V and 0 bases from J, the junction contained 5 bases not matched to a gene. The CDR3 loop is CASSFLAGGYSTDTQYF. The CDR3 bases are TGTGCCAGCAGCTTTCTAGCGGGAGGCTATAGCACAGATACGCAGTATTTT.

The J gene is TRBJ2-1, the V gene TRBV5-4; 10 bases fit TRBD2. CDR1 and CDR2 (germline): SGHNT, YYREEE (reference sequence). J was trimmed by 5 bases and V by 1 base; bases with no gene match: 9. The CDR3 contains 17 residues. The CDR3 bases are TGTGCCAGCAGCTTGACGGTTGGAGCGGGAGGGGACAATGAGCAGTTCTTC. It encodes CASSLTVGAGGDNEQFF.

The chain is built from TRBV6-1 and TRBJ1-4, with unresolved D. This CDR3 has 16 amino acids. V lost 2 bases and J 3 bases, leaving 13 bases between the germline ends. Germline values: CDR1 MNHNS, CDR2 SASEGT. Here the CDR3 reads CASSERRVWANEKLFF. In nucleotides, the CDR3 is TGTGCCAGCAGTGAAAGGAGGGTTTGGGCTAATGAAAAACTGTTTTTT.

V is TRBV5-1 and J is TRBJ2-1; D is perhaps TRBD1 (6 bases). There are 15 residues in the CDR3. Germline CDR1 reads SGHRS; CDR2 reads YFSETQ. The V end was cut by 5 bases, the J end by 5 bases, with 17 bases between. CDR3 residues: CASSPGTLGNNEQFF. CDR3 nucleotides: TGCGCCAGCAGTCCCGGGACACTGGGGAACAATGAGCAGTTCTTC. Supplemented by reference TRBV5-1 and TRBJ2-1, the full variable domain reads KAGVTQTPRYLIKTRGQQVTLSCSPISGHRSVSWYQQTPGQGLQFLFEYFSETQRNKGNFPGRFSGRQFSNSRSEMNVSTLELGDSALYLCASSPGTLGNNEQFFGPGTRLTVL.

The rearrangement joins TRBV7-2 to TRBJ2-4; 7 nucleotides agree with TRBD1. There are 16 residues in the CDR3. The J segment lost 5 bases and the V segment lost 1 base, leaving 8 bases of the junction unmatched. The germline CDR1 and CDR2 sequences are SGHTA and FQGNSA. The CDR3 DNA is TGTGCCAGCAGCTTAGTATATCGACAGGGCGAAAACATTCAGTACTTC. Translation gives CASSLVYRQGENIQYF.

The V and J genes are TRBV18 and TRBJ2-1; 13 bases agree with TRBD2. CDR3 size: 15 residues. Germline CDR1 KGHSH, CDR2 LQKENI. V trimming: 3 bases; J trimming: 9 bases; junction bases outside the gene matches: 5. The CDR3 sequence: CASSPGLAGSLEQFF. The CDR3 region has the DNA TGTGCCAGCTCACCGGGACTAGCGGGATCACTTGAGCAGTTCTTC. Complete variable domain (other parts from reference TRBV18 and TRBJ2-1): NAGVMQNPRHLVRRRGQEARLRCSPMKGHSHVYWYRQLPEEGLKFMVYLQKENIIDESGMPKERFSAEFPKEGPSILRIQQVVRGDSAAYFCASSPGLAGSLEQFFGPGTRLTVL.

The chain links TRBV18 to TRBJ2-3; tentative D call: TRBD2 (5 bases). Germline lookup yields CDR1 KGHSH and CDR2 LQKENI. The CDR3 totals 13 residues. V was pared by 3 bases and J by 6 bases, with 10 bases between. CDR3 sequence: CASSPHSDDTQYF. The CDR3 region has the DNA TGTGCCAGCTCACCTCATAGCGATGATACGCAGTATTTT.

The count of this clone is one. The genes are TRBV24-1 and TRBJ2-3; 11 positions match TRBD1. Germline-derived CDR1 and CDR2 are KGHDR and SFDVKD. Trimming took 3 bases from V and 6 from J; bases not matched to a gene: 7. This CDR3 comprises 16 residues. CDR3 region: CATSDPGTGGRDTQYF. The CDR3 region has the DNA TGTGCCACCAGTGATCCCGGGACAGGGGGAAGGGATACGCAGTATTTT.

This sequence joins TRBV18 and TRBJ2-5, with 8 nucleotides matching TRBD2. CDR1 KGHSH and CDR2 LQKENI come from the germline V gene. J was trimmed by 2 bases and V by 3 bases; bases with no gene match: 8. The CDR3 consists of 16 residues. CDR3 in amino acids: CASSPGIVAGQETQYF. The CDR3, as DNA: TGTGCCAGCTCACCGGGTATCGTAGCGGGACAAGAGACCCAGTACTTC.

The V call is TRBV29-1, the J call TRBJ1-2; D is unclear. CDR1 SQVTM and CDR2 ANQGSEA come from the germline V gene. V dropped 3 bases and J dropped 7 bases, with 12 bases sitting between them. CDR3 size: 12 residues. CDR3 sequence (DNA): TGCAGCGTTGAGTACACGGCGGGTGGCTACACCTTC. Its translation: CSVEYTAGGYTF.

The chain employs TRBV21-1 and TRBJ1-5; no check of the table's D call, TRBD1, against the DNA was made. TRBV21-1 is a pseudogene locus. The CDR3 is 15 residues long. The chain's CDR3 is CASSKSGRGIQPQHF. The CDR3, as DNA: TGTGCCAGCAGCAAATCAGGCAGGGGAATCCAGCCCCAGCATTTT.

The chain carries TRBV6-2 or TRBV6-3 and TRBJ1-1; D is unresolved. Per germline, CDR1 MNHEY and CDR2 SVGEGT. With 6 bases removed from V and 5 bases from J, the gap between germline ends came to 16 bases. The CDR3 has 14 residues. DNA for the CDR3: TGTGCCAGCAGCCCAGAGGCATTGTCGACTGAAGCTTTCTTT. Translating gives CASSPEALSTEAFF.

The genes are TRBV30 and TRBJ2-1; 11 bases agree with TRBD1. The CDR3 is made up of 17 amino acids. Germline CDR1 and CDR2: GTSNPN and SVGIG (reference sequence). J was trimmed by 3 bases and V by 1 base; bases with no gene match: 8. The CDR3 sequence is CAWSGARTGGYYNEQFF. The CDR3 DNA sequence: TGTGCCTGGAGTGGGGCTCGGACAGGGGGCTACTACAATGAGCAGTTCTTC. The full variable domain, completed using reference TRBV30 and TRBJ2-1, is SQTIHQWPATLVQPVGSPLSLECTVEGTSNPNLYWYRQAAGRGLQLLFYSVGIGQISSEVPQNLSASRPQDRQFILSSKKLLLSDSGFYLCAWSGARTGGYYNEQFFGPGTRLTVL.

The chain links TRBV12-3 or TRBV12-4 to TRBJ1-5; a weak D match, TRBD1 (5 bases). V lost 7 bases and J 4 bases, leaving 11 bases between the germline ends. The CDR3 consists of 13 residues. Here the CDR3 reads CASTPRGNQPQHF. CDR3 bases: TGTGCCAGCACCCCCCGGGGGAATCAGCCCCAGCATTTT.

This rearrangement joins TRBV11-2 to TRBJ2-7; a possible D gene is TRBD2 (7 bases). From germline, CDR1 is SGHAT and CDR2 FQNNGV. The V gene lost 2 bases and the J gene lost 3 bases, with 17 bases spanning the gap. The CDR3 sequence is 16 residues long. CDR3 protein: CASSLWSRGASYEQYF. The CDR3 DNA is TGTGCCAGCAGCTTATGGTCCCGGGGGGCCAGCTACGAGCAGTACTTC. Based on the CDR3 plus reference TRBV11-2 and TRBJ2-7, the full variable domain is EAGVAQSPRYKIIEKRQSVAFWCNPISGHATLYWYQQILGQGPKLLIQFQNNGVVDDSQLPKDRFSAERLKGVDSTLKIQPAKLEDSAVYLCASSLWSRGASYEQYFGPGTRLTVT.

The chain couples TRBV7-9 to TRBJ1-2; D uncertain. CDR3 length: 13 amino acids. The germline V gene has CDR1 SEHNR and CDR2 FQNEAQ (reference sequence). V was trimmed by 2 bases and J by 0 bases, leaving 4 bases between them. The DNA for the CDR3 is TGTGCCAGCAGCTTAACAGCTAACTATGGCTACACCTTC. This encodes CASSLTANYGYTF. The whole variable domain, remainder taken from reference TRBV7-9 and TRBJ1-2, is DTGVSQNPRHKITKRGQNVTFRCDPISEHNRLYWYRQTLGQGPEFLTYFQNEAQLEKSRLLSDRFSAERPKGSFSTLEIQRTEQGDSAMYLCASSLTANYGYTFGSGTRLTVV.

The V and J genes are TRBV7-9 and TRBJ1-5; D ambiguous. The CDR3 contains 16 residues. The V end lost 1 base, the J end lost 2 bases, and 12 bases lay between the germline ends. Germline loops: CDR1 SEHNR, CDR2 FQNEAQ (reference sequence). CDR3 DNA sequence: TGTGCCAGCAGCTTAGGGACTGTTACTGGCAATCAGCCCCAGCATTTT. Its protein product is CASSLGTVTGNQPQHF.